The rows below give T cell receptor beta chains drawn from one sample of a study of T cells in Graves' hyperthyroidism and ophthalmopathy. TCRdb re-called the multiplex PCR reads with MiXCR, one entry per CDR3 protein. The repertoire holds around 450,000 distinct CDR3 sequences, about 15% seen once, with around 7.3% in the top ten. Sequenced: blood. These TCRs come from a woman aged 18 to 35 with Graves' hyperthyroidism. Each CDR3 is given with its conserved first and last residue. The D gene is left open where the match is weak. A row's size may be missing; if present it is once, few, many or a size class.

>TRBJ1-2|TRBV20-1|TRBD1|few
CSGTGDHGYTF
TGCAGTGGGACAGGGGATCATGGCTACACCTTC
>TRBJ2-5|TRBV12-3/TRBV12-4|NA|many
CASHASSAVGTQYF
TGTGCCAGCCACGCGTCTAGCGCGGTGGGTACCCAGTACTTC
>TRBJ2-3|TRBV18|NA|NA
CASSKGGVDTQYF
TGTGCCAGCTCAAAAGGAGGGGTCGATACGCAGTATTTT
>TRBJ2-3|TRBV5-1|TRBD2|NA
CASRRTSGPSDTQYF
TGCGCCAGCAGGAGGACTAGCGGCCCATCAGATACGCAGTATTTT
>TRBJ1-1|TRBV19|NA|many
CASSIGSSGGTEAFF
TGTGCCAGTAGTATAGGGTCTTCTGGTGGCACTGAAGCTTTCTTT
>TRBJ1-4|TRBV19|NA|few
CASLDDRSGANEKLFF
TGTGCCAGTCTAGACGACCGGTCGGGGGCTAATGAAAAACTGTTTTTT
>TRBJ1-4|TRBV20-1|TRBD1|NA
CSARRTGTHNEKLFF
TGCAGTGCTAGAAGGACAGGGACCCATAATGAAAAACTGTTTTTT
>TRBJ2-1|TRBV5-1|NA|few
CASTTGYNEQFF
TGCGCCAGCACCACGGGCTACAATGAGCAGTTCTTC
>TRBJ1-4|TRBV7-3|TRBD1|many
CASSLTTGPTEKLFF
TGTGCCAGCAGCTTGACGACAGGGCCCACTGAAAAACTGTTTTTT
>TRBJ2-5|TRBV20-1|TRBD2|few
CSARIHREGQETQYF
TGCAGTGCTAGAATCCATCGGGAGGGCCAAGAGACCCAGTACTTC
>TRBJ1-2|TRBV5-1|NA|many
CASSLAQGRDGYTF
TGCGCCAGCAGCTTGGCTCAGGGAAGGGATGGCTACACCTTC
>TRBJ2-7|TRBV9|NA|NA
CASSVHPLRWGMYEQYF
TGTGCCAGCAGCGTACACCCCTTAAGGTGGGGCATGTACGAGCAGTACTTC
>TRBJ2-3|TRBV5-1|NA|many
CASRIAGTDTQYF
TGCGCCAGCAGAATAGCGGGCACAGATACGCAGTATTTT
>TRBJ2-3|TRBV5-1|TRBD2|many
CASSWLTSGGDTQYF
TGCGCCAGCAGCTGGTTGACTAGCGGGGGAGATACGCAGTATTTT
>TRBJ2-3|TRBV9|NA|NA
CASSAPGDPDTQYF
TGTGCCAGCAGCGCCCCGGGAGACCCAGATACGCAGTATTTT
>TRBJ2-1|TRBV12-3/TRBV12-4|NA|many
CASSFSDEQFF
TGTGCCAGCAGTTTTTCGGATGAGCAGTTCTTC
>TRBJ2-7|TRBV28|TRBD1|many
CASSLTGVPSYEQYF
TGTGCCAGCAGTTTAACAGGGGTCCCTAGCTACGAGCAGTACTTC
>TRBJ2-5|TRBV27|TRBD1|NA
CASSSDRAETQYF
TGTGCCAGCAGTTCGGACAGGGCAGAGACCCAGTACTTC
>TRBJ2-3|TRBV20-1|TRBD2|NA
CSARDFSGLAGEIFPADTQYF
TGCAGTGCTAGAGATTTTTCGGGACTAGCGGGAGAAATCTTTCCGGCAGATACGCAGTATTTT
>TRBJ2-5|TRBV6-1|TRBD2|many
CASSYASGIQETQYF
TGTGCCAGCAGTTATGCTAGCGGGATTCAAGAGACCCAGTACTTC
>TRBJ2-5|TRBV3-1|NA|many
CASSHRPTRYLEETQYF
TGTGCCAGCAGCCACAGGCCGACGAGGTATCTTGAAGAGACCCAGTACTTC
>TRBJ2-1|TRBV6-1|NA|NA
CASSVRGEQFF
TGTGCCAGCAGTGTACGCGGAGAGCAGTTCTTC
>TRBJ2-7|TRBV6-1|NA|few
CASSEMGSRRGEQYF
TGTGCCAGCAGTGAAATGGGGTCCCGAAGGGGCGAGCAGTACTTC
>TRBJ1-5|TRBV2|TRBD1|many
CASRPGQSRNQPQHF
TGTGCCAGCAGACCGGGACAGTCGCGCAATCAGCCCCAGCATTTT
>TRBJ2-2|TRBV18|TRBD1|many
CASSRQTGKNTGELFF
TGTGCCAGCTCACGGCAGACAGGGAAGAACACCGGGGAGCTGTTTTTT
>TRBJ2-3|TRBV5-1|NA|NA
CASSPVGTDTQYF
TGCGCCAGCAGCCCGGTGGGCACAGATACGCAGTATTTT
>TRBJ1-2|TRBV28|TRBD1|NA
CASTTNNRGGGYTF
TGTGCCAGTACGACAAATAACAGGGGAGGTGGCTACACCTTC
>TRBJ2-5|TRBV7-9|NA|few
CASSLGASWYF
TGTGCCAGCAGCTTGGGGGCTAGTTGGTACTTC
>TRBJ2-5|TRBV20-1|NA|many
CSARDMRGGQETQYF
TGCAGTGCTAGAGATATGCGGGGAGGTCAGGAGACCCAGTACTTC
>TRBJ2-3|TRBV5-8|TRBD2|many
CASSPRGAGVSDTQYF
TGTGCCAGCAGCCCCAGAGGGGCGGGAGTTTCAGATACGCAGTATTTT
>TRBJ1-1|TRBV18|NA|many
CASSPPTTPGEAFF
TGTGCCAGCTCACCACCTACGACCCCGGGGGAAGCTTTCTTT
>TRBJ2-3|TRBV2|NA|many
CASSEVVGDTQYF
TGTGCCAGCAGTGAAGTAGTAGGGGATACGCAGTATTTT
>TRBJ2-2|TRBV6-5|NA|many
CASSYSDVRHLGTGELFF
TGTGCCAGCAGTTACTCGGATGTCCGGCACCTCGGGACCGGGGAGCTGTTTTTT
>TRBJ2-3|TRBV5-8|NA|many
CASSPAGRLDTQYF
TGTGCCAGCAGCCCTGCAGGGAGGTTGGATACGCAGTATTTT
>TRBJ2-7|TRBV11-3|NA|many
CASSLVLSEQYF
TGTGCCAGCAGTTTAGTACTTAGTGAGCAGTACTTC
>TRBJ2-1|TRBV7-2|NA|many
CASSFAPIYNEQFF
TGTGCCAGCAGCTTTGCTCCCATCTACAATGAGCAGTTCTTC
>TRBJ2-2|TRBV7-3|NA|many
CASSLGRPGTSGELFF
TGTGCCAGCAGCTTAGGACGTCCGGGGACGAGCGGGGAGCTGTTTTTT
>TRBJ2-7|TRBV7-6|TRBD2|NA
CASSRGGLAGEQYF
TGTGCCAGCAGCAGAGGGGGACTAGCGGGCGAGCAGTACTTC
>TRBJ1-2|TRBV2|NA|many
CASSAPEKYGYTF
TGTGCCAGCAGTGCGCCAGAAAAGTATGGCTACACCTTC
>TRBJ1-2|TRBV4-1|NA|NA
CASSQEGGADLRGYTF
TGCGCCAGCAGCCAAGAGGGTGGGGCGGACCTCCGGGGCTACACCTTC
>TRBJ1-2|TRBV20-1|NA|many
CSHPQGAAGYTF
TGCAGTCACCCGCAGGGAGCTGCTGGCTACACCTTC
>TRBJ2-2|TRBV29-1|TRBD2|few
CSVDVLAGPNTGELFF
TGCAGCGTTGATGTGCTAGCGGGGCCGAACACCGGGGAGCTGTTTTTT
>TRBJ1-5|TRBV12-3/TRBV12-4|NA|many
CASSLVISQVQPQHF
TGTGCCAGCAGTTTAGTCATCTCACAGGTACAGCCCCAGCATTTT
>TRBJ2-1|TRBV11-2|TRBD1|many
CASSAPGTGRHNEQFF
TGTGCCAGCAGCGCACCCGGGACAGGGCGCCACAATGAGCAGTTCTTC
>TRBJ1-2|TRBV6-1|NA|few
CASSGPGMGGGYTF
TGTGCCAGCAGTGGTCCCGGGATGGGAGGGGGCTACACCTTC
>TRBJ2-5|TRBV3-1|NA|many
CATRGGVQETQYF
TGTGCCACCCGGGGAGGTGTCCAAGAGACCCAGTACTTC